This T cell receptor (beta chain) was retrieved from a study of T cells after yellow fever vaccination. General study results and limits: Across the CD4 and CD8 compartments, a small share of clonotypes was present in both. Most primary-vaccination clones recurred post-booster (approximately 95% CD4, over 70% CD8). Weaker overall was a secondary response that nonetheless peaked faster, on day 5 versus 15.

Template switching with 5'RACE generated the TCR cDNA and added a universal primer site and UMIs. TCRdb analysed the 5' RACE reads with MiXCR anew, one entry per CDR3 protein. The data show hundreds of thousands of distinct CDR3 sequences, roughly a fifth seen once. With V trimmed by 3 bases and J by 3 bases, 5 bases remained unmatched. CDR3 size: 15 residues. CDR1 and CDR2 (germline): SGDLS, YYNGEE. This clonotype has only a few counts. As yet, its antigen is unknown. The clonotype comes from a man younger than 35 who received the YFV17D yellow fever vaccine. Specimen: PBMCs, collected about 20 days after the first yellow fever vaccination. V gene TRBV9 combines with J gene TRBJ2-1; 8 positions match TRBD1. CDR3 sequence (DNA): TGTGCCAGCAGCGCCGGGACAGGAGACTACAATGAGCAGTTCTTC. It encodes CASSAGTGDYNEQFF.